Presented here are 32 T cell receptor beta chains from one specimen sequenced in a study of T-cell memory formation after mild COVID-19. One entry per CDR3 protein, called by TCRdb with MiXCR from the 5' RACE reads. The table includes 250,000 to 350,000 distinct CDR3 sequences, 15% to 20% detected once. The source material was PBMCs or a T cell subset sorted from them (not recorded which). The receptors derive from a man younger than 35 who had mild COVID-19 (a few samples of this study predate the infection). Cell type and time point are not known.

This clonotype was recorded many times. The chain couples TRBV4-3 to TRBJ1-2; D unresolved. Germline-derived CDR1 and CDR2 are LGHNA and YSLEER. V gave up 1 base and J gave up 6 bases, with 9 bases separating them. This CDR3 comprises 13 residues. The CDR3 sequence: CASSQGTGDGYTF. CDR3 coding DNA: TGCGCCAGCAGCCAAGGGACCGGAGATGGCTACACCTTC.

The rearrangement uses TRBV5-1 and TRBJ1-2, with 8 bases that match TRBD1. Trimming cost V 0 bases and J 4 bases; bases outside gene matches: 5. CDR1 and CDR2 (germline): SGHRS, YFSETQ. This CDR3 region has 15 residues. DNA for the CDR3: TGCGCCAGCAGCTTGGCGGGGACAGGAGGCTATGGCTACACCTTC. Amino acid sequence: CASSLAGTGGYGYTF.

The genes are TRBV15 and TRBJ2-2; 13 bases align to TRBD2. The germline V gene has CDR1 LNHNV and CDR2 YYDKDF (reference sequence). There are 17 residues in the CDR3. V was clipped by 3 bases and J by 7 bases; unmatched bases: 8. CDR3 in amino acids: CATSSRSTSGGFGELFF. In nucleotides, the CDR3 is TGTGCCACCAGCAGCCGATCGACTAGCGGGGGGTTCGGGGAGCTGTTTTTT.

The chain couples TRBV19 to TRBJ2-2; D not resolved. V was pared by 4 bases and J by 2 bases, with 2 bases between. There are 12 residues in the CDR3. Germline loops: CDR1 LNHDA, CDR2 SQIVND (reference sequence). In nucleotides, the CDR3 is TGTGCCAGTAGTACAAACACCGGGGAGCTGTTTTTT. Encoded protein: CASSTNTGELFF.

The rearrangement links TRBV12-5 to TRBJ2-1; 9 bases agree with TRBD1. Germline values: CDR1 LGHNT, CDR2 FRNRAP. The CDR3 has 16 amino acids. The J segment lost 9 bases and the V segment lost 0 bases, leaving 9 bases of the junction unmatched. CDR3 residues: CASGLVTGGREGEQFF. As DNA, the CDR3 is TGTGCTAGTGGTTTGGTTACAGGGGGCCGGGAAGGTGAGCAGTTCTTC.

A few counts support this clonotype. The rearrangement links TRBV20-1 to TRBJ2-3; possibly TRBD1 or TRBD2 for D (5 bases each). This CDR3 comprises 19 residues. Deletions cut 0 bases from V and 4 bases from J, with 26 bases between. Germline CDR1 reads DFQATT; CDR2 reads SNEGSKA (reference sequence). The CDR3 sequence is CSARDYRGIARNHPDTQYF. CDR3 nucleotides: TGCAGTGCTAGAGATTACCGGGGCATAGCGCGAAACCATCCAGATACGCAGTATTTT.

The CDR3 bases are TGCGCCAGCGGACAAAACAGGGCGGGGGAGACCCAGTACTTC. Protein: CASGQNRAGETQYF. The chain joins TRBV5-1 to TRBJ2-5; D could derive from TRBD1 or TRBD2 (6 bases each). Germline loops: CDR1 SGHRS, CDR2 YFSETQ. CDR3 length: 14 residues. V was pared by 7 bases and J by 5 bases, with 18 bases between.

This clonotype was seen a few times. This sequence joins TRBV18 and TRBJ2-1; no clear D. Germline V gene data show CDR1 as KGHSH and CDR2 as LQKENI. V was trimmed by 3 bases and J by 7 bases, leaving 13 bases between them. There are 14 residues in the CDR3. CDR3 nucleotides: TGTGCCAGCTCACCCCGCGGTATTGGAAATGAGCAGTTCTTC. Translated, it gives CASSPRGIGNEQFF.

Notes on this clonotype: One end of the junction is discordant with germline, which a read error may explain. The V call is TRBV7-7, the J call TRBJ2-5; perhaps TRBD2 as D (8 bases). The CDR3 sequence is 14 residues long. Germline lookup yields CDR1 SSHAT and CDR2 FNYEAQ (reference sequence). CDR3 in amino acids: CASSLQGTRETQYF. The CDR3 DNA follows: TGTGCTAGCAGCTTACAGGGGACTAGAGAGACCCAGTACTTC.

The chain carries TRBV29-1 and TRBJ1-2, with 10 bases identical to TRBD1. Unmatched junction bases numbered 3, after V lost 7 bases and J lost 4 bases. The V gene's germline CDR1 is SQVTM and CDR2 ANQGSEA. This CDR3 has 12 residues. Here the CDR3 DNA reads TGCAGCGGGACAGGGGGAACCTATGGCTACACCTTC. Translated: CSGTGGTYGYTF.

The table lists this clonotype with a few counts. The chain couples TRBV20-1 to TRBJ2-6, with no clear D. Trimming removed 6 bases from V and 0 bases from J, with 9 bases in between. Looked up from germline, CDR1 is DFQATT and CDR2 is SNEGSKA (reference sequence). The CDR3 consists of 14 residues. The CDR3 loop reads CSATLDSGANVLTF. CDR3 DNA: TGCAGTGCCACTCTAGACTCTGGGGCCAACGTCCTGACTTTC.

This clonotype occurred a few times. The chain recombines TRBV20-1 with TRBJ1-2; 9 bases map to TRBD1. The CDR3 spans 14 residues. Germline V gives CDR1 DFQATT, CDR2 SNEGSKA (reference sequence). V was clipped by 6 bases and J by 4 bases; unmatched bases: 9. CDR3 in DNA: TGCAGTGCCGTCCACAGGGGGCTACCCTATGGCTACACCTTC. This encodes CSAVHRGLPYGYTF.

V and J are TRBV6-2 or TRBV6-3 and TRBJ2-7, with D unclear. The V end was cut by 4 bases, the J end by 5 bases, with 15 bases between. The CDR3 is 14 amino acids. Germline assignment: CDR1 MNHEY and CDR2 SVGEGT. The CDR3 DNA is TGTGCCAGCAGTTTACGGCAGGCGGTCGACGAGCAGTACGTC. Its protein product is CASSLRQAVDEQYV.

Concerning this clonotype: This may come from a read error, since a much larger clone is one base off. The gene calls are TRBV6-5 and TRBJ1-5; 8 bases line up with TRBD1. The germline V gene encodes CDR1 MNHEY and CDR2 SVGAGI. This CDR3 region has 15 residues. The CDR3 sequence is CARSSSYRGYQPQHF. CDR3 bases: TGTGCCCGCAGTTCATCCTACAGGGGGTATCAGCCCCAGCATTTT.

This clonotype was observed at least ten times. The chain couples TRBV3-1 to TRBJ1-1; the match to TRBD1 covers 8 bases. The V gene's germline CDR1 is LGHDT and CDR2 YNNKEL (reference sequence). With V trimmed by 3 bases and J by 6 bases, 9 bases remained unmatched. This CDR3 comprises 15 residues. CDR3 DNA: TGTGCCAGCAGCCATTCTTGGACAGGGCTCCCTGAAGCTTTCTTT. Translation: CASSHSWTGLPEAFF.

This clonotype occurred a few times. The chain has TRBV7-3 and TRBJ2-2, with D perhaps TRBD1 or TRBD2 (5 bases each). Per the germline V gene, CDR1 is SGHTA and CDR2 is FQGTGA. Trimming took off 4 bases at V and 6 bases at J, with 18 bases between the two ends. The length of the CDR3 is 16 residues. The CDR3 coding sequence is TGTGCCAGCAGCTCCTCCGGGACCAGGGTTCCCGGGGAGCTGTTTTTT. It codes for CASSSSGTRVPGELFF.

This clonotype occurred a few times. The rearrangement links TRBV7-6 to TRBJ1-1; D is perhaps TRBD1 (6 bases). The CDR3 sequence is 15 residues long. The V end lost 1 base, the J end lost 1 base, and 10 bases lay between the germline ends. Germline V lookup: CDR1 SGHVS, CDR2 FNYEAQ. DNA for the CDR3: TGTGCCAGCAGCTTAGGAAGGACAGCGAACACTGAAGCTTTCTTT. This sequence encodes CASSLGRTANTEAFF.

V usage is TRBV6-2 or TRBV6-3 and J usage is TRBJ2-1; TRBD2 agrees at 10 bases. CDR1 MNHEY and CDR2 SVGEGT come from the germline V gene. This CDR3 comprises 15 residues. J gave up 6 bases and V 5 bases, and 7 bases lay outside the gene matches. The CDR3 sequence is CASSLLERGGNEQFF. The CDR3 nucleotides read TGTGCCAGCAGTCTTCTCGAGCGGGGGGGCAATGAGCAGTTCTTC.

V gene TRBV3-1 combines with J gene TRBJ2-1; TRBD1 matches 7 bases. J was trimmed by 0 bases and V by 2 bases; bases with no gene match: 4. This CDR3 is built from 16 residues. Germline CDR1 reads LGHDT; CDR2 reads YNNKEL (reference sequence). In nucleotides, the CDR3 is TGTGCCAGCAGCCAAACCAGGGACAGCTCCTACAATGAGCAGTTCTTC. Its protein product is CASSQTRDSSYNEQFF.

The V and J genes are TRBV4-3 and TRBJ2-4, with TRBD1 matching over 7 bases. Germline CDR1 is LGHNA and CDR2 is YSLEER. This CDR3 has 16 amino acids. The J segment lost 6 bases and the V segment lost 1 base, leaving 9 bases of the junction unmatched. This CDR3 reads CASSQAPTGYRNIQYF. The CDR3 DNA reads TGCGCCAGCAGCCAAGCCCCGACAGGGTATCGAAACATTCAGTACTTC.

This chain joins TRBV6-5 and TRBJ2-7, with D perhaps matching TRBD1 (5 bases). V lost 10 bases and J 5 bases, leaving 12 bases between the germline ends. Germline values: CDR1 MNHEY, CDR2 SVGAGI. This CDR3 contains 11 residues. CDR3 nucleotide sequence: TGTGCCACCGACAGTCACCACGAGCAGTACTTC. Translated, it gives CATDSHHEQYF.

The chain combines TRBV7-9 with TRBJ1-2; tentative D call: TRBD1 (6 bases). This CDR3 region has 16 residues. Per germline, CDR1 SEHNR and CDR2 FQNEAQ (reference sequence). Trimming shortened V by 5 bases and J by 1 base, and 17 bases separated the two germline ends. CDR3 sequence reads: CASSRTRQALNYGYTF. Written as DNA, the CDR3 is TGTGCCAGCAGCCGAACCAGACAGGCCCTTAACTATGGCTACACCTTC.

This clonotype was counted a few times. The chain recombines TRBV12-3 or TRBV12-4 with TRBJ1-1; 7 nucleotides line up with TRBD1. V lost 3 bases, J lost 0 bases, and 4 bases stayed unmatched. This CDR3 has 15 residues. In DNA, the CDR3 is TGTGCCAGCAGTTTGAGGGGGACAGTGAACACTGAAGCTTTCTTT. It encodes CASSLRGTVNTEAFF.

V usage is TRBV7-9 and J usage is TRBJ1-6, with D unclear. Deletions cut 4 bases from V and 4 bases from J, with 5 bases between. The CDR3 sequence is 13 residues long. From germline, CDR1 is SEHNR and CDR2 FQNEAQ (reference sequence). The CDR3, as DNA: TGTGCCAGCAGCTCCGTGTATAATTCACCCCTCCACTTT. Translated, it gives CASSSVYNSPLHF.

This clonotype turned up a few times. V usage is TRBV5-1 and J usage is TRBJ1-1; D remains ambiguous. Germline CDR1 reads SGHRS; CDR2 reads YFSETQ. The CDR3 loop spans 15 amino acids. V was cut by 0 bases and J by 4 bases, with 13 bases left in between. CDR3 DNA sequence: TGCGCCAGCAGCTTGGAGGCAGCTCGGGGCACTGAAGCTTTCTTT. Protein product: CASSLEAARGTEAFF.

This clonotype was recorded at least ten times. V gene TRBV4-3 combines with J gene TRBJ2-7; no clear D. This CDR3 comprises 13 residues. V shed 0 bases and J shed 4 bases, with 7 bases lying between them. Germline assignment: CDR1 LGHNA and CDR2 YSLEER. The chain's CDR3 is CASSQDLEYEQYV. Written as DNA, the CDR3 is TGCGCCAGCAGCCAAGATTTGGAATACGAGCAGTACGTC.

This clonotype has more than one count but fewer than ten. The CDR3 coding sequence is TGCAGTGCTTTGGGGGGGTGGACTGAAGCTTTCTTT. Its translation is CSALGGWTEAFF. The chain links TRBV20-1 to TRBJ1-1; D perhaps matches TRBD1 (5 bases). CDR3 length: 12 amino acids. Trimming cost V 5 bases and J 5 bases, with 12 bases left between them. Germline CDR1 reads DFQATT; CDR2 reads SNEGSKA (reference sequence).

Written as DNA, the CDR3 is TGTGCCAGCAGCTCCTCCATCCGGACAGGGGGCACAGATACGCAGTATTTT. As protein: CASSSSIRTGGTDTQYF. The V and J genes are TRBV7-8 and TRBJ2-3; 9 bases map to TRBD1. Trimming cost V 4 bases and J 1 base; bases outside gene matches: 9. This CDR3 comprises 17 residues. The germline CDR1 and CDR2 sequences are SGHVS and FQNEAQ.

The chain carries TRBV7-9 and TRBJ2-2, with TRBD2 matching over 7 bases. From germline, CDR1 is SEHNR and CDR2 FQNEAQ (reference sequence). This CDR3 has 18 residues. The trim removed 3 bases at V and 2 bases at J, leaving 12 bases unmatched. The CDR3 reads CASSFVQRAGTNTGELFF. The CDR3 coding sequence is TGTGCCAGCAGCTTCGTCCAGCGAGCGGGGACTAACACCGGGGAGCTGTTTTTT.

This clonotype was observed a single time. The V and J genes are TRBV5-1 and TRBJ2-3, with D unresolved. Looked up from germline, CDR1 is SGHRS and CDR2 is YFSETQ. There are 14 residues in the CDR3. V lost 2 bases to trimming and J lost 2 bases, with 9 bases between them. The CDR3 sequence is CASSFRLYTDTQYF. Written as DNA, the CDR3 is TGCGCCAGCAGCTTCAGACTGTACACAGATACGCAGTATTTT. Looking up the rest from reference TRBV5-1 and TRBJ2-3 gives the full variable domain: KAGVTQTPRYLIKTRGQQVTLSCSPISGHRSVSWYQQTPGQGLQFLFEYFSETQRNKGNFPGRFSGRQFSNSRSEMNVSTLELGDSALYLCASSFRLYTDTQYFGPGTRLTVL.

The CDR3 here is CATSDWTDEKLFF. CDR3 bases: TGTGCCACCAGTGATTGGACAGACGAAAAACTGTTTTTT. This chain links TRBV24-1 with TRBJ1-4, with D tentatively TRBD1 (6 bases). Trimming shortened V by 2 bases and J by 8 bases, and 8 bases separated the two germline ends. CDR3 length: 13 residues. Looked up from germline, CDR1 is KGHDR and CDR2 is SFDVKD.

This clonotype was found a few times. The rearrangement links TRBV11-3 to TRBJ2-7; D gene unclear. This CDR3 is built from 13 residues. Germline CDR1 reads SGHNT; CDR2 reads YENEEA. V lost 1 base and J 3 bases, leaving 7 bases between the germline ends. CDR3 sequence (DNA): TGTGCCAGCAGCTTAGGTCCGCTCTACGAGCAGTACGTC. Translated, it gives CASSLGPLYEQYV.